This T cell receptor beta chain was recovered during a study of T cell responses to AZD1222 COVID-19 vaccine. Findings and limits, study-wide: Spike as a whole was targeted by vaccine-associated CD4 TCRs, dominant at 160-218 and 743-854. Clonal diversity may have been underestimated, and the donors were mostly white British, with more females than males. Recipients of two AZD1222 doses showed rising Spike-specific TCR breadth and depth.

Measured with immunoSEQ multiplex PCR; TCRdb has only the in-frame clones, and not every one. Of 180,000 or so clones in the sample, about 90% were seen once. In this sample, this clone turned up once. Its antigen is unknown. The CDR3 has 12 residues. The V gene's germline CDR1 is ENHRY and CDR2 SYGVKD. The V gene lost 7 bases and the J gene lost 7 bases, with 12 bases spanning the gap. Pooled samples include second doses given at about 4 or 12 weeks. The sample consisted of peripheral blood, taken 28 days after the second AZD1222 dose. The TCR was taken from an adult who received the AZD1222 COVID-19 vaccine. The rearrangement links TRBV10-3 to TRBJ2-3; D ambiguous. The CDR3 here is CAITNGENTQYF. DNA for the CDR3: TGTGCCATCACTAATGGAGAAAATACGCAGTATTTT.